This T cell receptor (beta chain) was documented in a study of cytomegalovirus exposure and HLA in healthy donors. Trimming removed 3 bases from V and 7 bases from J, with 12 bases in between. This CDR3 has 14 amino acids. The germline gives CDR1 SGHAT, CDR2 FQNNGV. Healthy individuals who donated bone marrow served as the donors. PCR involved 60 Vbeta and 13 Jbeta primers. Authors' methods: In a later analysis, some 10 million of 60 million to 80 million unique beta chains occurred in at least two donors. Profiled with immunoSEQ multiplex PCR; TCRdb holds only in-frame clones, not every one. V and J calls and clone size follow that table, whereas D and trimming were derived from the DNA. The sample contains 110,000 or so clones, roughly 70% of which appear only once.

The sequenced material came from PBMCs. The TCR comes from a woman between 40 and 55 years old in good health and CMV-seropositive. The chain couples TRBV11-2 to TRBJ1-4; no clear D gene. DNA of the CDR3: TGTGCCAGCAGCTTTCTCATTCCGGGTGAAAAACTGTTTTTT. Amino acids: CASSFLIPGEKLFF.